This T cell receptor beta chain was documented in a study of blood T cells in healthy people across ages. The CDR3 consists of 12 residues. Germline CDR1 and CDR2: LNHDA and SQIVND (reference sequence). Trimming took off 4 bases at V and 15 bases at J, with 13 bases between the two ends. This clonotype was detected a few times. A J-beta primer mix and a sample-barcoded 5' primer were used in a second PCR of about 7 to 12 cycles. CDR3-containing paired-end reads numbered at least 2.5 million in each sample. TCRdb recomputed calls from the 5' RACE reads with MiXCR, one row per CDR3 protein. In the table there are hundreds of thousands of distinct CDR3 sequences, 58% of which are singletons.

The chain employs TRBV19 and TRBJ2-6; a weak D match, TRBD1 (5 bases). This sequence was found in a man aged 25 to 40 in good health. The sequencing input was blood. CDR3 loop: CASSTYRSNLTF. Here the CDR3 DNA reads TGTGCCAGTAGTACGTACAGGTCCAACCTGACTTTC.